Below are 4 T cell receptor beta chains sequenced from a single sample in a study of cytomegalovirus exposure and HLA in healthy donors. The table came from immunoSEQ multiplex PCR; TCRdb's copy has only in-frame clones and leaves some out. The repertoire holds approximately 60,000 clones, about 91% seen once, with around 1.2% in the top ten. The sequencing input was PBMCs. The receptors originated from a woman between 18 and 30 years old in good health and CMV-seronegative.

This chain uses TRBV15 with TRBJ2-5; D call uncertain. The V gene lost 1 base and the J gene lost 5 bases, with 8 bases spanning the gap. Per germline, CDR1 LNHNV and CDR2 YYDKDF (reference sequence). The CDR3 runs to 13 residues. Here the CDR3 reads CATSRGGEETQYF. The CDR3, as DNA: TGTGCCACCAGCAGAGGAGGCGAGGAGACCCAGTACTTC.

The rearrangement joins TRBV2 to TRBJ1-4; a possible D gene is TRBD1 (5 bases). CDR1 and CDR2 (germline): SNHLY, FYNNEI. The CDR3 consists of 15 residues. V lost 1 base and J 7 bases, leaving 13 bases between the germline ends. The CDR3 region is CASSEDTTQGEKLFF. The CDR3 DNA is TGTGCCAGCAGTGAAGACACTACCCAGGGTGAAAAACTGTTTTTT.

CDR3: CASSLSGSWEQYF. As DNA, the CDR3 is TGTGCCAGCAGCCTTAGCGGGAGCTGGGAGCAGTACTTC. The chain couples TRBV11-2 to TRBJ2-7; 9 bases are a match to TRBD2. The trim removed 5 bases at V and 7 bases at J, leaving 6 bases unmatched. This CDR3 has 13 amino acids. In germline, CDR1 is SGHAT, CDR2 FQNNGV. Full variable domain (missing parts from reference TRBV11-2 and TRBJ2-7): EAGVAQSPRYKIIEKRQSVAFWCNPISGHATLYWYQQILGQGPKLLIQFQNNGVVDDSQLPKDRFSAERLKGVDSTLKIQPAKLEDSAVYLCASSLSGSWEQYFGPGTRLTVT.

This chain connects TRBV28 to TRBJ1-1, with a tentative D call TRBD1 (5 bases). Germline V gene data show CDR1 as MDHEN and CDR2 as SYDVKM. The CDR3 extends over 15 amino acids. V lost 6 bases and J lost 1, with 15 bases in between. The CDR3 sequence is CASSSPRGGNTEAFF. The CDR3 DNA is TGTGCCAGCAGCTCACCAAGGGGTGGGAACACTGAAGCTTTCTTT. The full variable domain, completed using reference TRBV28 and TRBJ1-1, is DVKVTQSSRYLVKRTGEKVFLECVQDMDHENMFWYRQDPGLGLRLIYFSYDVKMKEKGDIPEGYSVSREKKERFSLILESASTNQTSMYLCASSSPRGGNTEAFFGQGTRLTVV.